The present entry profiles one T cell receptor beta chain with its context. The CDR3 has 14 amino acids. With 5 bases removed from V and 5 bases from J, the gap between germline ends came to 15 bases. The germline V gene has CDR1 MNHEY and CDR2 SVGAGI. Assay used: immunoSEQ multiplex PCR; TCRdb lists only in-frame clones, some missing. Of about 110,000 clones in the sample, over 75% were seen once. The record originates from a study of blood T cell repertoires in COVID-19. Across the study: The samples span acute and convalescent COVID-19 from the United States, Italy and Spain. Sample material is recorded as cDNA or gDNA derived from T cells, B-cell-depleted T cells, or PBMCs.

V gene TRBV6-5 combines with J gene TRBJ1-1; TRBD1 is a possible D gene (6 bases). The source of this sequence is a man aged 45-65 years with acute or convalescent COVID-19. The sample taken for sequencing was peripheral blood. CDR3 coding DNA: TGTGCCAGCAGTCCGCGCAGGGGAAGGACTGAAGCTTTCTTT. Translated, it gives CASSPRRGRTEAFF.